The clone carrying this T cell receptor beta chain was seen at least ten times. No antigen is known for it. These data belong to a study of T-cell reconstitution after alpha-beta-depleted transplantation in children. The CDR3 runs 15 residues. V gave up 5 bases and J gave up 3 bases, with 14 bases separating them. Unique molecular identifiers were incorporated when the TCRbeta library was constructed. TCRdb reprocessed the PCR reads with MiXCR, giving one entry per CDR3 protein. The repertoire holds about 300,000 distinct CDR3 sequences, with less than 9.5% as singletons. Findings of the study overall: T-cell numbers and diversity one year post-transplant derived largely from freshly generated T cells.

The source material was peripheral blood, sampled 360 days after TCRalphabeta/CD19-depleted stem cell transplant. V usage is TRBV12-3 or TRBV12-4 and J usage is TRBJ2-1, with a possible D match to TRBD2 (6 bases). The source of this sequence is a female patient aged 2 to 10 who had a stem cell transplant for Fanconi anemia, so the T cells may come from the graft donor. Here the CDR3 DNA reads TGTGCCAGCAGTGCTAGCGCGTTCGGCTACAATGAGCAGTTCTTC. Its protein is CASSASAFGYNEQFF.